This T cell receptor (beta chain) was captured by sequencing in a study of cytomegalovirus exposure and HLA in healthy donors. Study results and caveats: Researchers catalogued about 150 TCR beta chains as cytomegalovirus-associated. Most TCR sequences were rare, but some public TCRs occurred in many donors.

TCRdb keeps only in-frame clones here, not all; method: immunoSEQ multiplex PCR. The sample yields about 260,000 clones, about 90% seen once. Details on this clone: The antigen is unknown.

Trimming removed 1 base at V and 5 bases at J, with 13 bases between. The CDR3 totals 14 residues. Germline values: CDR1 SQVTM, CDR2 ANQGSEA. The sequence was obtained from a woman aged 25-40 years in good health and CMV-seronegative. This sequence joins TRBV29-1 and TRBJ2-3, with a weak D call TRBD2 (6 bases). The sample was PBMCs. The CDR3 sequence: CSVEAWDWGDTQYF. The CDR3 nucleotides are TGCAGCGTTGAAGCTTGGGACTGGGGAGATACGCAGTATTTT.